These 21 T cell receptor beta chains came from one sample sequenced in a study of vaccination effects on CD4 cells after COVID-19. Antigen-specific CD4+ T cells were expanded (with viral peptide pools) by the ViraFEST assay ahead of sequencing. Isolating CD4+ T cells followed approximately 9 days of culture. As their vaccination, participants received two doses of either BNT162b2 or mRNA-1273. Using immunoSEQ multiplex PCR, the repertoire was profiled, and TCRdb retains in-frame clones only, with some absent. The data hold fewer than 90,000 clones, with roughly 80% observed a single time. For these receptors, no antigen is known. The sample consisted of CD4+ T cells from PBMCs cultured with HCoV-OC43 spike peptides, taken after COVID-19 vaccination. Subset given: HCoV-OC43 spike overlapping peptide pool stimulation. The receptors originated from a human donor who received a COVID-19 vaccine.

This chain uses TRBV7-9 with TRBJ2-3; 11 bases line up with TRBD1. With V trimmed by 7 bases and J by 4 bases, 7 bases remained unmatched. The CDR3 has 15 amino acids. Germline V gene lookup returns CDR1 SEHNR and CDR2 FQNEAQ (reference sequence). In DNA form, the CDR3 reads TGTGCCAGCACCACCGGGACAGGGGGTTCAGATACGCAGTATTTT. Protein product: CASTTGTGGSDTQYF. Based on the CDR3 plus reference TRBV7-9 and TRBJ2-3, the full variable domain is DTGVSQNPRHKITKRGQNVTFRCDPISEHNRLYWYRQTLGQGPEFLTYFQNEAQLEKSRLLSDRFSAERPKGSFSTLEIQRTEQGDSAMYLCASTTGTGGSDTQYFGPGTRLTVL.

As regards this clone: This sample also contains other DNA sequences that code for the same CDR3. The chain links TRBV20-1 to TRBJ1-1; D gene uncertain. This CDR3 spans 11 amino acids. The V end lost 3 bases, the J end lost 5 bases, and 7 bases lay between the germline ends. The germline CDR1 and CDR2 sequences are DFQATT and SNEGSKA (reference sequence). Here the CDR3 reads CSARGRTEAFF. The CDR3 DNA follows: TGCAGTGCTAGGGGTCGAACTGAAGCTTTCTTT.

The CDR3 DNA sequence: TGTGCCAGTAGTTCGTTCAGGGGTAGGTCAGATACGCAGTATTTT. Translated: CASSSFRGRSDTQYF. The chain has TRBV19 and TRBJ2-3; TRBD1 might be the D (6 bases). V lost 5 bases and J 4 bases, leaving 16 bases between the germline ends. This CDR3 spans 15 amino acids. Germline V gives CDR1 LNHDA, CDR2 SQIVND (reference sequence).

DNA for the CDR3: TGTGCCAGTAGCCTCCATCCGGGACAGGGGGGAACTGAAGCTTTCTTT. This sequence encodes CASSLHPGQGGTEAFF. V and J are TRBV19 and TRBJ1-1, with 11 bases fitting TRBD1. The germline V gene encodes CDR1 LNHDA and CDR2 SQIVND (reference sequence). V lost 6 bases and J lost 5; bases outside the gene matches: 11. The CDR3 loop spans 16 amino acids.

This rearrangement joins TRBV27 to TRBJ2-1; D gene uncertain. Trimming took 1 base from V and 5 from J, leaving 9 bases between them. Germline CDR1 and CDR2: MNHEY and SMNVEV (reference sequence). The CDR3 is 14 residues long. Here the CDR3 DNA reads TGTGCCAGCAGTTTATTCTCCAGCGACAATGAGCAGTTCTTC. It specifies CASSLFSSDNEQFF.

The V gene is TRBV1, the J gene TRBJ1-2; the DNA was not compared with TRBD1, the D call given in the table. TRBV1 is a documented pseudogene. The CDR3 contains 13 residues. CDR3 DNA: TGCACCAGCAGAGGGACAGAATCTAATGGCTACACCTTC. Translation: CTSRGTESNGYTF.

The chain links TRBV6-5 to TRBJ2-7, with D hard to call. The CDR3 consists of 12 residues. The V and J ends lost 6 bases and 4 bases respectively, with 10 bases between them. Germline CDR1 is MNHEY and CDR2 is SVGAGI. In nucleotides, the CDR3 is TGTGCCAGCAGAACCACGACATACGAGCAGTACGTC. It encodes CASRTTTYEQYV.

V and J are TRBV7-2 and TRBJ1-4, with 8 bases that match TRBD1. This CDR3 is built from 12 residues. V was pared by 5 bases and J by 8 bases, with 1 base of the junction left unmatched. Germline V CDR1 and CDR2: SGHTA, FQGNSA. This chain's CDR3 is CASSGDREKLFF. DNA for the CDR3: TGTGCCAGCAGCGGGGACAGGGAAAAACTGTTTTTT.

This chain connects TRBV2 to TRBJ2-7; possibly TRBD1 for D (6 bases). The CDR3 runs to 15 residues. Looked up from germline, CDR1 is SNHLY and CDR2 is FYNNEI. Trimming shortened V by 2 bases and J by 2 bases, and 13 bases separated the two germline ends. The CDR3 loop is CASSERGTQAYEQYV. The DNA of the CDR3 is TGTGCCAGCAGTGAAAGGGGGACACAGGCCTACGAGCAGTACGTC.

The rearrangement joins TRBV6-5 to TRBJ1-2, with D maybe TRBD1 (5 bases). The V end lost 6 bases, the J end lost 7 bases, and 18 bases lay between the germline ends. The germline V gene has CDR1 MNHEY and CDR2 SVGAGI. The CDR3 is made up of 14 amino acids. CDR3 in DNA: TGTGCCAGCAGCCCGCGCCAGGGCCACGGTGGCTACACCTTC. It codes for CASSPRQGHGGYTF.

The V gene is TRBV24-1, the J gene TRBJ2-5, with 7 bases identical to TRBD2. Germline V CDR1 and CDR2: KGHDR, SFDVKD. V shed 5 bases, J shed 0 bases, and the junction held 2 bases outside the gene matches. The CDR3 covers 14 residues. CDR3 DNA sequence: TGTGCCACCAGTGGGGGGGGGTACCAAGAGACCCAGTACTTC. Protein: CATSGGGYQETQYF.

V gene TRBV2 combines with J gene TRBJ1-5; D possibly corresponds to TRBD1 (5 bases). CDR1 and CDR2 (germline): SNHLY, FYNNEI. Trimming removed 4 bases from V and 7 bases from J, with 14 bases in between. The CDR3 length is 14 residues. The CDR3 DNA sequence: TGTGCCAGCAGTGTGAATGGGGGTAACCAGCCCCAGCATTTT. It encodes CASSVNGGNQPQHF.

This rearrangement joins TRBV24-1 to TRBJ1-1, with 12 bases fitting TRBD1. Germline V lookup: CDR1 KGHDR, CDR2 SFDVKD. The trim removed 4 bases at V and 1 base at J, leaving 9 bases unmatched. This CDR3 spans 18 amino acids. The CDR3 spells CATSERPGQGARNTEAFF. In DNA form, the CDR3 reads TGTGCCACCAGTGAGCGACCGGGACAGGGGGCGCGGAACACTGAAGCTTTCTTT.

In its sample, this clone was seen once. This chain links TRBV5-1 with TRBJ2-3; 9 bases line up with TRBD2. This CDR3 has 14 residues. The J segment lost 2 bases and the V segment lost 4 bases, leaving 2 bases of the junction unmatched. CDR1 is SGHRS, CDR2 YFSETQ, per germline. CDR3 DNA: TGCGCCAGCAGCAGCGGGGGGAACACAGATACGCAGTATTTT. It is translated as CASSSGGNTDTQYF. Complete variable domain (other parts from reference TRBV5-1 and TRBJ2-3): KAGVTQTPRYLIKTRGQQVTLSCSPISGHRSVSWYQQTPGQGLQFLFEYFSETQRNKGNFPGRFSGRQFSNSRSEMNVSTLELGDSALYLCASSSGGNTDTQYFGPGTRLTVL.

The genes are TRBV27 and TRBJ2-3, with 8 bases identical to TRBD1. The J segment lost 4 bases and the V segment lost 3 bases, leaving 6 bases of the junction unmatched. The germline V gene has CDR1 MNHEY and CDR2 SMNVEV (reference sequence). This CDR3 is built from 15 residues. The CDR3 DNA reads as TGTGCCAGCAGTTTCTGGGACAGGATCGCAGATACGCAGTATTTT. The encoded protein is CASSFWDRIADTQYF.

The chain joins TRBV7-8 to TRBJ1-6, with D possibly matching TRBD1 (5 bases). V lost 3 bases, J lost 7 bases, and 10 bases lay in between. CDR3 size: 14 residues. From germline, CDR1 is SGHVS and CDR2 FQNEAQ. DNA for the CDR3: TGTGCCAGCAGCTTTAGCAGGGCGAATTCACCCCTCCACTTT. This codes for CASSFSRANSPLHF.

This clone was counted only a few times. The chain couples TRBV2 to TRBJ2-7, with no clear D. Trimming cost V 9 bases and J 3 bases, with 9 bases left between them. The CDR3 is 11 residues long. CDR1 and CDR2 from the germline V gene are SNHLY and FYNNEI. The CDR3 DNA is TGTGCCAGACGTCTGATCTACGAGCAGTACGTC. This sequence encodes CARRLIYEQYV.

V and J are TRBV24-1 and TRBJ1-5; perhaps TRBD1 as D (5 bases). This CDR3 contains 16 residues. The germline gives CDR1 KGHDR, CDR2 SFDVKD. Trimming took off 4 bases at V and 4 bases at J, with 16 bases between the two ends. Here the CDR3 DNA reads TGTGCCACCAGTGACCGGGGACTAGGGGAAAATCAGCCCCAGCATTTT. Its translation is CATSDRGLGENQPQHF.

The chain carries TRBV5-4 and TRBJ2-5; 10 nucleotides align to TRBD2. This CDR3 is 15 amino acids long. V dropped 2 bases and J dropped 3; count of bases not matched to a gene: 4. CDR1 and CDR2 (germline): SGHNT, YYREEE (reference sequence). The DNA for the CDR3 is TGTGCCAGCAGCTTTTCTCTAGCGGGGGAAGAGACCCAGTACTTC. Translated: CASSFSLAGEETQYF.

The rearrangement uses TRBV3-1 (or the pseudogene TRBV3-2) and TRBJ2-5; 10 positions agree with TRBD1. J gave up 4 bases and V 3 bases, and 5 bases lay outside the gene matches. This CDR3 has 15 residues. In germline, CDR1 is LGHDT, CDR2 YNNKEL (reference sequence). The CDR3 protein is CASSHSGQGGETQYF. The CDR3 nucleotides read TGTGCCAGCAGCCATTCCGGACAGGGGGGAGAGACCCAGTACTTC.

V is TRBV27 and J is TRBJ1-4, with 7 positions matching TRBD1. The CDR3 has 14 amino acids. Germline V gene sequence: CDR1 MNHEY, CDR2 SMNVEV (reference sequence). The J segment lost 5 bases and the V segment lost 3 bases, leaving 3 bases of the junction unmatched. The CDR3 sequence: CASSFGRGNEKLFF. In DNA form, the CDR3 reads TGTGCCAGCAGTTTTGGCAGGGGGAATGAAAAACTGTTTTTT.